This T cell receptor beta chain was sequenced during a study of T-cell reconstitution after alpha-beta-depleted transplantation in children. Using unique molecular identifiers, the investigators prepared the TCRbeta library. TCRdb fed the PCR reads into MiXCR, producing one record per CDR3 protein. Of 200,000 to 300,000 distinct CDR3 sequences detected, roughly a quarter appear once; the ten largest clones hold roughly 2.6%. Per the germline V gene, CDR1 is DFQATT and CDR2 is SNEGSKA (reference sequence). CDR3 length: 15 residues. Between the trimmed V and J ends, which lost 0 bases and 5 bases, there was a span of 14 bases. On this clonotype: A much larger clone differs by one base, so this may be a read error.

J is TRBJ2-1 and V is TRBV20-1; the D is unclear. Here the sequenced sample was PBMCs, taken before TCRalphabeta/CD19-depleted stem cell transplant. The clonotype comes from a girl aged 2 to 10 with Fanconi anemia, due to receive a stem cell transplant. CDR3 in DNA: TGCAGTGCTAGAGATTCCTCGACCCCACACAATGAGCAGTTCTTC. It is translated as CSARDSSTPHNEQFF.